A selection of T cell receptor beta chains follows, all from one sample in a study of cytomegalovirus exposure and HLA in healthy donors. Here immunoSEQ multiplex PCR was the method, and the copy in TCRdb shows in-frame clones only, minus some. The sample shows 150,000 to 180,000 clones, 65% to 75% of them seen only once. Sequencing input: PBMCs. These receptors came from a young man in good health and CMV-seronegative. Both conserved end residues are trimmed from each CDR3. Fields, in order: CDR3 length, V gene, J gene, CDR3 protein.

>13|TRBV27|TRBJ1-5
ASTPLGSQNQPQN
>12|TRBV5-4|TRBJ1-1
ASSSWTGRTEAF
>11|TRBV2|TRBJ2-5
ASSEVLAGGRY
>12|TRBV5-8|TRBJ1-4
ASARTGVDEKLF
>12|TRBV7-9|TRBJ2-5
ASSSGQNQETQY
>12|TRBV6-1|TRBJ2-1
ASSDSGGIAKQF
>14|TRBV7-2|TRBJ2-5
ASSLARGGGQETQY
>12|TRBV6-5|TRBJ2-2
ASNNPGSAGELF
>13|TRBV5-1|TRBJ2-7
ASSGLSGTGGEQY
>12|TRBV29-1|TRBJ2-3
SVDMARGTDTQY
>13|TRBV5-1|TRBJ2-7
ASSPTGGDSYEQY
>14|TRBV7-9|TRBJ2-3
ASSLGSGGAGDTQY
>13|TRBV7-8|TRBJ2-1
ASSSDRGWHSEQF
>13|TRBV28|TRBJ2-3
ASSESGTGLDTQY
>13|TRBV7-8|TRBJ2-7
ASSNRDRGHREQY
>11|TRBV7-2|TRBJ2-5
ASSGSGGLAQY
>13|TRBV5-6|TRBJ1-5
ASSQGQGKEKPQH
>14|TRBV21-1|TRBJ1-2
ASSCQGPDRVARDT
>12|TRBV6-5|TRBJ1-5
ASSGSTDGQPQH
>14|TRBV27|TRBJ2-1
ASKNAGGLDGNEQF
>11|TRBV19|TRBJ2-7
ASSMTADYEQY
>14|TRBV6-1|TRBJ1-1
ASSEGTGQLNTEAF
>13|TRBV7-8|TRBJ2-1
ASSRDRGQRNEQF
>13|TRBV4-3|TRBJ2-7
ASSQLLAGGYEQY
>12|TRBV5-1|TRBJ1-2
ASSLGESGYGYT
>12|TRBV19|TRBJ1-5
ASCDSRRNQPQH
>13|TRBV9|TRBJ1-2
ASSPTGGLGNGYT
>14|TRBV30|TRBJ2-1
AWSGLAGGLHNEQF
>12|TRBV28|TRBJ1-5
ASSINRWNQPQH
>13|TRBV5-1|TRBJ2-7
ASSRPQGWSYEQY
>13|TRBV11-1|TRBJ2-5
ASSPQTSGVETQY
>13|TRBV7-9|TRBJ1-1
ASSLAGTENTEAF
>12|TRBV5-4|TRBJ2-3
ASSLAGGTDTQY
>13|TRBV7-3|TRBJ2-5
ASSLLGFPKETQY
>12|TRBV6-1|TRBJ1-5
ASRGQGTNQPQH
>14|TRBV18|TRBJ2-7
ASSSTRPTPRYEQY
>12|TRBV6-1|TRBJ2-7
ASSFDRGSYEQY
>12|TRBV9|TRBJ2-2
ASSVSSNTGELF
>15|TRBV4-2|TRBJ1-3
ASSPPLDTDSGNTIY
>12|TRBV30|TRBJ1-3
AWSVGDAGNTIY
>12|TRBV7-9|TRBJ1-5
ASSLGGIEQPQH
>13|TRBV6-5|TRBJ1-2
ASSRGTGPNYGYT
>13|TRBV2|TRBJ2-1
ASSGSRSSYNEQF
>9|TRBV29-1|TRBJ2-5
SGEVQKTQY
>13|TRBV5-4|TRBJ2-5
ASSSLSGGKETQY
>11|TRBV27|TRBJ2-3
ASSFIPGDTQY
>12|TRBV4-1|TRBJ2-7
ASSQVQGAYEQY
>12|TRBV5-1|TRBJ2-7
ASSLGDRAYEQY
>14|TRBV10-3|TRBJ2-7
AISESTKGALFEQY
>11|TRBV19|TRBJ1-5
ASSNRVNQPQH
>13|TRBV30|TRBJ1-1
AWSVMGGGRTEAF
>13|TRBV28|TRBJ1-5
ASSDDSNSNQPQH
>16|TRBV9|TRBJ2-6
ASSVSSGGVSGANVLT
>13|TRBV28|TRBJ1-1
ASRQDRVGGTEAF
>10|TRBV15|TRBJ1-5
ATSRDYQPQH